Listed below are T cell receptor beta chains from one sample, sequenced in a study of a mutant IDH1 vaccine in newly diagnosed glioma. For these receptors, no antigen is known. The protocol was immunoSEQ multiplex PCR, while the TCRdb copy is restricted to in-frame clones and leaves out a portion. The sample yields around 54,000 clones, 80% to 90% seen once. The sample consisted of PBMCs, taken from a glioma patient whose treatment included an IDH1 peptide vaccine. The receptors derive from a middle-aged man with glioma. CDR3s include the opening cysteine and the closing phenylalanine or tryptophan. Each record gives: J gene, V gene, D gene, clone size, CDR3 DNA, CDR3 protein. D genes are given only for firm matches. The size field is filled for only some rows; it gives once, few, many or a size class.

>TRBJ2-2|TRBV27|-|-
TGTGCCAGCAGTTTCGGGACTGGGAACACCGGGGAGCTGTTTTTT
CASSFGTGNTGELFF
>TRBJ1-1|TRBV19|TRBD1|-
TGTGCCAGTAGTATCGGACAGGGCTGGGACACTGAAGCTTTCTTT
CASSIGQGWDTEAFF
>TRBJ1-2|TRBV25-1|-|-
TGTGCCAGCAGTGAATATATGGGAGGATCTGGCTACACCTTC
CASSEYMGGSGYTF
>TRBJ2-7|TRBV27|-|-
TGTGCCAGCAGGCCTACAGGGACCTACGAGCAGTACTTC
CASRPTGTYEQYF
>TRBJ2-7|TRBV29-1|-|few
TGCAGCGTGGGGCCGGGACCCGACTCCTACGAGCAGTACTTC
CSVGPGPDSYEQYF
>TRBJ2-1|TRBV6-1|TRBD2|-
TGTGCCAGCCTCCTCGCGACTAGCGGGAGGAATGAGCAGTTCTTC
CASLLATSGRNEQFF
>TRBJ2-1|TRBV7-3|-|-
TGTGCCAGCAGCTTGGGGGACCCCTCCTACAATGAGCAGTTCTTC
CASSLGDPSYNEQFF
>TRBJ1-1|TRBV19|-|-
TGTGCCAGATGCCTCGTACGGACAACGATGAACACTGAAGCTTTCTTT
CARCLVRTTMNTEAFF
>TRBJ1-1|TRBV5-1|-|-
TGCGCCAGCAGCTTGGCTTTGCGGGACACTGAAGCTTTCTTT
CASSLALRDTEAFF
>TRBJ2-5|TRBV7-2|-|-
TGTGCCAGCAGCTTCAGTCGAAAGACCCAGTACTTC
CASSFSRKTQYF
>TRBJ2-1|TRBV4-1|-|once
TGCGCCAGCAGCCAAGATGGAGGGGGACGTTTATACAATGAGCAGTTCTTC
CASSQDGGGRLYNEQFF
>TRBJ2-4|TRBV7-2|-|few
TGTGCCAGCAGCTTAGGGGGTTCGGCCAAAAACATTCAGTACTTC
CASSLGGSAKNIQYF
>TRBJ1-2|TRBV7-2|-|-
TGTGCCAGCAGCCCCCAGGGCTACTACACCTTC
CASSPQGYYTF
>TRBJ1-5|TRBV4-3|-|once
TGCGCCAGCAGCCAAGAATGGACGGCTAGCAATCAGCCCCAGCATTTT
CASSQEWTASNQPQHF
>TRBJ2-4|TRBV7-2|TRBD1|-
TGTGCCAGCAGCTCCACAGGGGTAGCCAAAAACATTCAGTACTTC
CASSSTGVAKNIQYF
>TRBJ2-7|TRBV11-2|-|-
TGTGCCAGCAGCTTATCGGAAGGACTGGGGTCCTACGAGCAGTACTTC
CASSLSEGLGSYEQYF
>TRBJ2-3|TRBV2|TRBD2|once
TGTGCCAGCAGTTCACCGGGACTAGCGGCCAGCAGCACAGATACGCAGTATTTT
CASSSPGLAASSTDTQYF
>TRBJ2-4|TRBV7-2|-|-
TGTGCCAGCAGCTTACGGTGGGGGGAAAACATTCAGTACTTC
CASSLRWGENIQYF
>TRBJ1-1|TRBV5-4|TRBD1|-
TGTGCCAGCAGCTGGCGGGCAGGGGGCCAGAGAATGAACACTGAAGCTTTCTTT
CASSWRAGGQRMNTEAFF
>TRBJ2-3|TRBV9|-|-
TGTGCCAGCAGCGTAGGTGATACGCAGTATTTT
CASSVGDTQYF
>TRBJ1-4|TRBV7-2|TRBD1|-
TGTGCCAGCAGCTTAGGGTCAGGGGGCTTTGAAAAACTGTTTTTT
CASSLGSGGFEKLFF
>TRBJ2-7|TRBV6-5|-|-
TGTGCCAGCAGTTACGGGACGGTTTACGAGCAGTACTTC
CASSYGTVYEQYF
>TRBJ2-4|TRBV6-6|-|once
TGTGCCAGCCGACAATCTGGGGGCAAAAACATTCAGTACTTC
CASRQSGGKNIQYF
>TRBJ2-7|TRBV5-1|-|-
TGCGCCAGCAGCTTACAGGGAGCAGCCTACGAGCAGTACTTC
CASSLQGAAYEQYF
>TRBJ2-2|TRBV6-1|-|-
TGTGCCAGCAGGCCCGCCGGGGGTGCAACCGGGGAGCTGTTTTTT
CASRPAGGATGELFF
>TRBJ1-5|TRBV7-9|-|-
TGTGCCAGCAGCCCTTCGGACAGTCGCCAGCATTTT
CASSPSDSRQHF
>TRBJ2-7|TRBV5-1|-|-
TGCGCCAGCAGCGTAGTAACAGGGTACGAGCAGTACTTC
CASSVVTGYEQYF
>TRBJ2-1|TRBV7-9|-|-
TGTGCCAGCAGCGGCGAGGACTCTTTCGATGAGCAGTTCTTC
CASSGEDSFDEQFF
>TRBJ2-7|TRBV29-1|-|-
TGCAGCGTTGAAAGTGGCTACTACGAGCAGTACTTC
CSVESGYYEQYF
>TRBJ1-5|TRBV6-1|-|-
TGTGCCAGCCACACTCTCCTTGGCAATCAGCCCCAGCATTTT
CASHTLLGNQPQHF
>TRBJ2-3|TRBV27|-|-
TGTGCCAGCAGTTCACGCACGAGGGAGACGCAGTATTTT
CASSSRTRETQYF
>TRBJ1-4|TRBV5-1|-|-
TGCGCCAGCAGCACCGGACGGGATGAAAAACTGTTTTTT
CASSTGRDEKLFF
>TRBJ1-2|TRBV5-5|TRBD1|once
TGTGCCAGCAGCTTGGACAGGGGGATTGGCTACACCTTC
CASSLDRGIGYTF
>TRBJ2-2|TRBV5-1|TRBD2|-
TGCGCCAGCAGCTCGGAGGCGGGAGGCCTCAACACCGGGGAGCTGTTTTTT
CASSSEAGGLNTGELFF
>TRBJ2-7|TRBV18|-|once
TGTGCCAGCTCACCCACGGTGAGCTCCTACGAGCAGTACTTC
CASSPTVSSYEQYF
>TRBJ1-2|TRBV7-3|-|-
TGTGCCAGCAGCTTAACGCGGGACACCTATGGCTACACCTTC
CASSLTRDTYGYTF
>TRBJ1-5|TRBV15|TRBD1|-
TGTGCCACCAGCCACAGGGGTAGAAATCAGCCCCAGCATTTT
CATSHRGRNQPQHF
>TRBJ2-3|TRBV4-1|-|-
TGCGCCAGCAGCCAATCGACAGCCACAGATACGCAGTATTTT
CASSQSTATDTQYF
>TRBJ1-3|TRBV6-5|-|-
TGTGCCAGCAGTTACCGGGGCGATTCTGGAAACACCATATATTTT
CASSYRGDSGNTIYF